This TCR beta chain was sequenced for a study of blood T cell repertoires in COVID-19. CDR1 is SGHNT and CDR2 is YENEEA in the germline V gene. The CDR3 consists of 15 residues. V lost 3 bases and J lost 3, with 14 bases in between. Sequencing used immunoSEQ multiplex PCR; TCRdb keeps in-frame clones, though not all of them. The table lists more than 90,000 clones, over 75% of them singletons. What was sequenced was peripheral blood. This sequence joins TRBV11-3 and TRBJ1-1, with a tentative D call TRBD1 (6 bases). The TCR originated in a woman in her twenties or thirties with acute or convalescent COVID-19. CDR3 sequence reads: CASSLGAANDTEAFF. The CDR3 region has the DNA TGTGCCAGCAGCTTGGGGGCCGCCAATGACACTGAAGCTTTCTTT.